The source of this T cell receptor beta chain is a study of monozygotic twins with inflammatory bowel disease. For every sample, eight separate reactions were used to make cDNA. No DNA is given; TCRdb re-called the 5' RACE reads and lists each CDR3 protein once. This sample's clone table lists some 450,000 distinct CDR3 sequences. Germline CDR1 is DFQATT and CDR2 is SNEGSKA (reference sequence). CDR3 length equals 14 residues. Sequencing was performed on blood. V gene TRBV20-1 combines with J gene TRBJ1-6; the TCRdb call, TRBD1, lacks DNA for checking. This sequence originates from a human donor with ulcerative colitis or Crohn's disease, or a healthy co-twin of an affected twin (not recorded which). The CDR3 here is CSARRVGGDSPLHF.